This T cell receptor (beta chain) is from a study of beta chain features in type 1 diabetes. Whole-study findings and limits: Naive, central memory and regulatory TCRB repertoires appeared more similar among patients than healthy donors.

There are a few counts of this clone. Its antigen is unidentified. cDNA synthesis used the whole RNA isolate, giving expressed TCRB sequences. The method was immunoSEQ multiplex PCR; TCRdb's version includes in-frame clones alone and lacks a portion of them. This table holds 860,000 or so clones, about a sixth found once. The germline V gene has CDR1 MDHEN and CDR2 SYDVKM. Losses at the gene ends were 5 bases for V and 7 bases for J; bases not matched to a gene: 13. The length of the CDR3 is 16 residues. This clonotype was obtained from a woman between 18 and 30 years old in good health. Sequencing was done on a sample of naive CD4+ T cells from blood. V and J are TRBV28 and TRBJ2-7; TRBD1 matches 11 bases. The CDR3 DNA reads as TGTGCCAGCAGTGCTATCTGGACAGGGGGCTTTGGGGAGCAGTACTTC. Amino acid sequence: CASSAIWTGGFGEQYF. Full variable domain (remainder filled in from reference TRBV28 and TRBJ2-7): DVKVTQSSRYLVKRTGEKVFLECVQDMDHENMFWYRQDPGLGLRLIYFSYDVKMKEKGDIPEGYSVSREKKERFSLILESASTNQTSMYLCASSAIWTGGFGEQYFGPGTRLTVT.